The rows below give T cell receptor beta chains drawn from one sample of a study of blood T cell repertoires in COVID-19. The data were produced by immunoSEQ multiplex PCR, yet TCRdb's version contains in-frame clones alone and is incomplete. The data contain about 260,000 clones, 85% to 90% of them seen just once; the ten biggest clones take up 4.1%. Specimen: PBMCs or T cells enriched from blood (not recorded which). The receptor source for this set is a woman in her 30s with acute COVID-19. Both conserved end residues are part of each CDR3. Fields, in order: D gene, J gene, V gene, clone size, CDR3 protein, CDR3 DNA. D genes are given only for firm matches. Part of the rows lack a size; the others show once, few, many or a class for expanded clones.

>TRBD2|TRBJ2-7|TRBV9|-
CASSALAGGWYEQYF
TGTGCCAGCAGCGCACTAGCGGGAGGGTGGTACGAGCAGTACTTC
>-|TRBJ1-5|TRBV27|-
CASSRTSPRSNQPQHF
TGTGCCAGCAGCCGGACATCACCGCGGAGCAATCAGCCCCAGCATTTT
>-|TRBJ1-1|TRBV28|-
CASSSLQGRIVNTEAFF
TGTGCCAGCAGCTCACTTCAGGGGCGTATAGTGAACACTGAAGCTTTCTTT
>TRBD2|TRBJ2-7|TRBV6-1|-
CASSEAEVAGFSYEQYF
TGTGCCAGCAGCGAAGCTGAAGTAGCGGGGTTCTCCTACGAGCAGTACTTC
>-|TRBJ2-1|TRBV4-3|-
CASSQDRGSDEQFF
TGCGCCAGCAGCCAAGATCGGGGGTCCGATGAGCAGTTCTTC
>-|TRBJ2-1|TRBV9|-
CASSAGPPSSSYNEQFF
TGTGCCAGCAGCGCAGGTCCCCCCTCGAGCTCCTACAATGAGCAGTTCTTC
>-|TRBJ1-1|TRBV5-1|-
CASSLAQGANTEAFF
TGCGCCAGCAGCTTGGCACAGGGTGCGAACACTGAAGCTTTCTTT
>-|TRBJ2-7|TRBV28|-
CASSPSGTYPTYEQYF
TGTGCCAGCAGTCCCTCGGGGACTTACCCCACCTACGAGCAGTACTTC
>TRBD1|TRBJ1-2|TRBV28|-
CASSFLLGQGRGYTF
TGTGCCAGCAGTTTTCTCCTGGGACAGGGACGCGGCTACACCTTC
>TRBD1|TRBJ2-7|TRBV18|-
CASSQRRDSYEQYF
TGTGCCAGCTCACAACGACGGGACAGCTACGAGCAGTACTTC
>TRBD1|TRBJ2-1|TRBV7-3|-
CASSLRQGEQFF
TGTGCCAGCAGCCTTCGACAGGGAGAGCAGTTCTTC
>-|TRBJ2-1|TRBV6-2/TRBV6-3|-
CASSYSRFDNYNEQFF
TGTGCCAGCAGTTACAGTAGGTTTGACAACTACAATGAGCAGTTCTTC
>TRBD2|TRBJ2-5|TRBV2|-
CASIGLAGVQETQYF
TGTGCCAGCATTGGACTAGCGGGGGTACAAGAGACCCAGTACTTC
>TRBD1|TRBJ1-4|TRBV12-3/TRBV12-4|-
CASSLSGTGGLFF
TGTGCCAGCAGTTTAAGCGGGACAGGGGGCCTGTTTTTT
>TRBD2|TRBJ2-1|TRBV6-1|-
CASSAQYQLAPYNEQFF
TGTGCCAGCAGTGCCCAGTACCAACTAGCGCCTTACAATGAGCAGTTCTTC
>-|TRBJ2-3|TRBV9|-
CASSADTNTDTQYF
TGTGCCAGCAGCGCCGACACAAACACAGATACGCAGTATTTT
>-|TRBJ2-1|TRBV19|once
CASSIGGFKNEQFF
TGTGCCAGTAGTATTGGGGGGTTCAAAAATGAGCAGTTCTTC
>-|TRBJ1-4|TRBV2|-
CASGEWAPKSLFF
TGTGCCAGCGGGGAGTGGGCCCCAAAGTCCCTGTTTTTT
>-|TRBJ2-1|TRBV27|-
CASSVGQYNEQFF
TGTGCCAGCAGTGTGGGACAATACAATGAGCAGTTCTTC
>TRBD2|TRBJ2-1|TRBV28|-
CASSLTGLAGADEQFF
TGTGCCAGCAGTTTAACCGGGCTAGCGGGAGCTGATGAGCAGTTCTTC
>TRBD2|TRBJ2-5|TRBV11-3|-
CASSLEAGGSGQETQYF
TGTGCCAGCAGCTTAGAAGCGGGAGGTAGCGGCCAAGAGACCCAGTACTTC
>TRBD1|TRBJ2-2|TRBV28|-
CASSLGTANTGELFF
TGTGCCAGCAGTCTAGGGACAGCGAACACCGGGGAGCTGTTTTTT
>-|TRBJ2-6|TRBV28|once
CASSLAQQLTVLTF
TGTGCCAGCAGTTTAGCTCAACAGCTTACCGTCCTGACTTTC
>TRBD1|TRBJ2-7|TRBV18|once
CASSPGDRESYEQYF
TGTGCCAGCTCACCAGGGGACAGGGAGTCATACGAGCAGTACTTC
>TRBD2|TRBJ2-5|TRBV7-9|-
CASSPWGLAEVSGETQYF
TGTGCCAGCAGCCCCTGGGGACTAGCGGAAGTGAGCGGAGAGACCCAGTACTTC
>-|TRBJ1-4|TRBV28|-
CASSLQEKLFF
TGTGCCAGCAGCCTGCAGGAAAAACTGTTTTTT
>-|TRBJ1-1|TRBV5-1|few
CASSEGEGSTEAFF
TGCGCCAGCAGCGAGGGGGAAGGTAGCACTGAAGCTTTCTTT
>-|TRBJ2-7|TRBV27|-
CASSLSGYGSYEQYF
TGTGCCAGCAGCCTTAGCGGTTACGGATCCTACGAGCAGTACTTC
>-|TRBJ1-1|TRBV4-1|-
CASSQGGGSMNTEAFF
TGCGCCAGCAGCCAGGGGGGGGGTTCCATGAACACTGAAGCTTTCTTT
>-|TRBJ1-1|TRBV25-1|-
CASSEYSPSGVTEAFF
TGTGCCAGCAGTGAATATTCTCCGTCCGGAGTTACTGAAGCTTTCTTT
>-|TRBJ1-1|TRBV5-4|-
CASSLGQENTEAFF
TGTGCCAGCAGCTTGGGGCAGGAGAACACTGAAGCTTTCTTT
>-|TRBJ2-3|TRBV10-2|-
CASSEEAQMGPSTDTQYF
TGCGCCAGCAGTGAGGAGGCTCAGATGGGTCCTAGCACAGATACGCAGTATTTT
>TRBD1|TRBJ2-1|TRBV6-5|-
CASSYRTGGVDEQFF
TGTGCCAGCAGTTACCGGACAGGGGGGGTCGATGAGCAGTTCTTC
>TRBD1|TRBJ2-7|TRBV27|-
CASSLFGTGDSWYEQYF
TGTGCCAGCAGTTTATTTGGGACAGGGGATTCATGGTACGAGCAGTACTTC
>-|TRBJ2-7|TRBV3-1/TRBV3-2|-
CASSQDRPREQYF
TGTGCCAGCAGCCAAGATAGGCCGAGGGAGCAGTACTTC
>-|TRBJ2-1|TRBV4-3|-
CASSPGSSYNEQFF
TGCGCCAGCAGCCCCGGGAGCTCCTACAATGAGCAGTTCTTC
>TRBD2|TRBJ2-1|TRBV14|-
CASSQDPWTSRDEQFF
TGTGCCAGCAGCCAAGATCCCTGGACTAGTCGGGATGAGCAGTTCTTC
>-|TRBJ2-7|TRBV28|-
CASSLAERSSYEQYF
TGTGCCAGCAGTTTAGCGGAGCGAAGCTCCTACGAGCAGTACTTC
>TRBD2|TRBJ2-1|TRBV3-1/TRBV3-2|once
CASSQGSSGTYNEQFF
TGTGCCAGCAGCCAAGGATCTAGCGGAACCTACAATGAGCAGTTCTTC
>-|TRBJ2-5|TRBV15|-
CATSRDRSAGETQYF
TGTGCCACCAGCAGAGATAGGAGTGCGGGAGAGACCCAGTACTTC
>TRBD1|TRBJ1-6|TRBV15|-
CATSRDRGSPLHF
TGTGCCACCAGCAGGGACAGGGGATCACCCCTCCACTTT
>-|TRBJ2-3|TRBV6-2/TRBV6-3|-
CASSYVARITDTQYF
TGTGCCAGCAGTTACGTAGCGCGAATCACAGATACGCAGTATTTT
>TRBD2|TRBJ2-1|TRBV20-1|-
CSASLSAPGLAFDNEQFF
TGCAGTGCTAGTCTGTCCGCGCCGGGACTAGCCTTCGACAATGAGCAGTTCTTC
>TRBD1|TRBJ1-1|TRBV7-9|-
CASSSRDRGPNTEAFF
TGTGCCAGCAGCTCCCGGGACAGGGGCCCGAACACTGAAGCTTTCTTT
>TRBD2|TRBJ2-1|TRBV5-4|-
CASSLGGDEQFF
TGTGCCAGCAGCCTTGGGGGGGATGAGCAGTTCTTC
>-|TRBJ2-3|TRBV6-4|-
CASSDSADLETDTQYF
TGTGCCAGCAGTGACTCGGCGGACTTAGAGACAGATACGCAGTATTTT
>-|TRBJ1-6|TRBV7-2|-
CASSLMFRSGNSPLHF
TGTGCCAGCAGCTTAATGTTCCGATCGGGGAATTCACCCCTCCACTTT
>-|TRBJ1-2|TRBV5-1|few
CASSLQTGDGNYGYTF
TGCGCCAGCAGCCTGCAGACAGGAGACGGAAACTATGGCTACACCTTC
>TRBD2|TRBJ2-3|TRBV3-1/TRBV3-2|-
CASSPQRELADSSTDTQYF
TGTGCCAGCAGCCCCCAGAGGGAACTAGCGGATTCTAGCACAGATACGCAGTATTTT
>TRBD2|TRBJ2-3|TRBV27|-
CASSSQRENLPDTQYF
TGTGCCAGCAGTTCCCAGCGGGAGAATCTCCCAGATACGCAGTATTTT